This T cell receptor beta chain derives from a study of blood T cell repertoires in COVID-19. Germline lookup yields CDR1 MNHNS and CDR2 SASEGT. This CDR3 contains 14 residues. J gave up 7 bases and V 2 bases, and 6 bases lay outside the gene matches. Membership in each cohort depended on participant-reported clinical history. Measured with immunoSEQ multiplex PCR; TCRdb has only the in-frame clones, and not every one. The sample lists approximately 300,000 clones; around nine tenths were seen once. The chain couples TRBV6-1 to TRBJ1-2; 8 bases match TRBD1. Sequenced input: PBMCs or T cells enriched from blood (not recorded which). The TCR comes from a woman aged 30 to 39 who had recovered from COVID-19. The CDR3 bases are TGTGCCAGCAGTGAAAAGGACAGGGCCGTTGGCTACACCTTC. It specifies CASSEKDRAVGYTF.